This is a list of T cell receptor beta chains from one sample in a study of shared clonotypes between healthy human individuals. Data came from immunoSEQ multiplex PCR; TCRdb stores just in-frame clones and leaves some out. The sample holds around 2.3 million clones, almost 96% seen once. Input material: naive CD4+ T cells sorted from blood. Receptor source: a young man in good health. Both conserved end residues are part of each CDR3. D genes are given only for firm matches. Size is omitted from some rows. Given values are once, few, many or a class for expanded clones.

CASSLGETLNTEAFF | TGTGCCAGCAGCTTGGGAGAGACACTGAACACTGAAGCTTTCTTT | TRBJ1-1 | once | . | TRBV5-4
CAWSVGGGLNEKLFF | TGTGCCTGGAGTGTAGGTGGGGGACTTAATGAAAAACTGTTTTTT | TRBJ1-4 | . | . | TRBV30
CATSAGQDSNQPQHF | TGTGCCACCAGCGCGGGACAGGATAGCAATCAGCCCCAGCATTTT | TRBJ1-5 | . | TRBD1 | TRBV15
CAIRTLERENYGYTF | TGTGCCATCAGGACCCTCGAACGGGAGAACTATGGCTACACCTTC | TRBJ1-2 | . | . | TRBV10-3
CASSLYTGVSPLHF | TGTGCCAGCAGCTTATATACGGGGGTTTCACCCCTCCACTTT | TRBJ1-6 | . | . | TRBV5-6
CASSLSTSGRYEQYF | TGTGCCAGCAGTTTATCTACTAGCGGGAGGTACGAGCAGTACTTC | TRBJ2-7 | once | TRBD2 | TRBV27
CASSLYGGGEYGYTF | TGCGCCAGCAGCTTATATGGAGGGGGCGAGTATGGCTACACCTTC | TRBJ1-2 | . | TRBD1 | TRBV5-1
CASSRVGVAVLSYEQYF | TGTGCCAGCAGTCGAGTGGGTGTGGCAGTACTCTCCTACGAGCAGTACTTC | TRBJ2-7 | . | . | TRBV5-6
CASSGQRNEKLFF | TGTGCCAGCTCTGGACAGCGTAATGAAAAACTGTTTTTT | TRBJ1-4 | . | . | TRBV18
CASSAGTDTQYF | TGTGCCAGCAGTGCTGGAACAGATACGCAGTATTTT | TRBJ2-3 | . | . | TRBV2
CASSDSGTRYQYF | TGCGCCAGCAGTGACTCCGGGACTAGGTATCAGTACTTC | TRBJ2-7 | once | TRBD2 | TRBV10-1
CASSESTVNTEAFF | TGCGCCAGCAGTGAGTCTACGGTTAACACTGAAGCTTTCTTT | TRBJ1-1 | . | . | TRBV10-1
CVWSVSRDSSGNTIYF | TGTGTCTGGAGTGTTAGTAGGGACAGCTCTGGAAACACCATATATTTT | TRBJ1-3 | . | TRBD1 | TRBV30
CASSRQGALSYGYTF | TGTGCCAGCAGCCGACAGGGGGCTCTCAGCTATGGCTACACCTTC | TRBJ1-2 | . | TRBD1 | TRBV6-5
CASSYSTGVGANVLTF | TGTGCCAGCAGTTACTCGACAGGGGTCGGGGCCAACGTCCTGACTTTC | TRBJ2-6 | once | TRBD1 | TRBV6-5
CSVVELAGGMSNIQYF | TGCAGCGTTGTGGAACTAGCGGGAGGGATGTCAAACATTCAGTACTTC | TRBJ2-4 | . | TRBD2 | TRBV29-1
CASSPPRDYNSPLHF | TGTGCCAGCAGTCCACCCCGGGACTATAATTCACCCCTCCACTTT | TRBJ1-6 | . | . | TRBV6-6
CASSYSQNSNQPQHF | TGTGCCAGCAGTTATAGTCAGAATAGCAATCAGCCCCAGCATTTT | TRBJ1-5 | . | . | TRBV6-5
CASSQTPLAGGLTDTQYF | TGTGCCAGCAGCCAGACCCCTCTAGCGGGGGGCCTCACAGATACGCAGTATTTT | TRBJ2-3 | . | TRBD2 | TRBV4-2
CASSLRFRAGGSAYGYTF | TGTGCCAGCAGCTTGAGGTTCAGGGCAGGGGGCTCGGCCTATGGCTACACCTTC | TRBJ1-2 | . | TRBD1 | TRBV5-4
CASSLAGGLASGETQYF | TGTGCCAGCAGCTTAGCCGGGGGACTAGCCTCAGGAGAGACCCAGTACTTC | TRBJ2-5 | . | TRBD2 | TRBV11-2
CASSVGVTGELFF | TGTGCCAGCAGCGTAGGAGTCACCGGGGAGCTGTTTTTT | TRBJ2-2 | once | . | TRBV9
CASSPPGLNTGELFF | TGTGCCAGCAGCCCCCCGGGACTTAACACCGGGGAGCTGTTTTTT | TRBJ2-2 | . | . | TRBV7-2
CASSPRQGAATQYF | TGTGCCAGCAGCCCTCGACAGGGGGCGGCAACGCAGTATTTT | TRBJ2-3 | . | TRBD1 | TRBV7-9
CASSARTSGRAYNEQFF | TGTGCCAGCAGCGCCAGGACTAGCGGGAGGGCCTACAATGAGCAGTTCTTC | TRBJ2-1 | . | TRBD2 | TRBV9
CASRTGDLYGYTF | TGTGCCAGCAGGACAGGGGATCTTTATGGCTACACCTTC | TRBJ1-2 | . | TRBD1 | TRBV28
CASNTVGTDTQYF | TGTGCCAGCAATACGGTGGGGACAGATACGCAGTATTTT | TRBJ2-3 | . | . | TRBV9
CASSREQGGQPQHF | TGCGCCAGCAGCCGAGAACAGGGCGGCCAGCCCCAGCATTTT | TRBJ1-5 | . | . | TRBV4-1
CASSLMFSPAGELFF | TGTGCCAGCAGCTTAATGTTTAGTCCTGCCGGGGAGCTGTTTTTT | TRBJ2-2 | . | . | TRBV7-2
CASSLGLTSYEQYF | TGTGCCAGCAGTTTAGGACTAACTTCCTACGAGCAGTACTTC | TRBJ2-7 | . | . | TRBV6-5
CASTYGTGGTGQYF | TGTGCCAGCACCTACGGGACAGGGGGTACGGGGCAGTACTTC | TRBJ2-7 | . | TRBD1 | TRBV28
CAISVGKYGYTF | TGTGCCATCAGTGTGGGGAAATATGGCTACACCTTC | TRBJ1-2 | . | . | TRBV10-3
CASSFTSGRRGEQYF | TGTGCCAGCAGTTTTACTAGCGGTAGGCGCGGCGAGCAGTACTTC | TRBJ2-7 | . | TRBD2 | TRBV6-4
CASSLVSGTGANVLTF | TGTGCCAGCAGCTTAGTTTCTGGGACTGGGGCCAACGTCCTGACTTTC | TRBJ2-6 | . | . | TRBV7-2
CASSPRLAGGPAEQYF | TGTGCCAGCAGTCCCAGACTAGCGGGAGGGCCCGCGGAGCAGTACTTC | TRBJ2-7 | . | TRBD2 | TRBV27
CASSLVGQLNTGELFF | TGTGCCAGCAGCTTAGTCGGACAGTTGAACACCGGGGAGCTGTTTTTT | TRBJ2-2 | . | . | TRBV11-2
CASSELDRGRGGSRDEQYF | TGTGCCAGCAGTGAACTGGACAGGGGGCGGGGAGGCTCTCGAGACGAGCAGTACTTC | TRBJ2-7 | . | TRBD1 | TRBV6-1
CASSPLGQGVLQETQYF | TGTGCCAGCAGTCCCCTGGGACAGGGGGTTTTGCAAGAGACCCAGTACTTC | TRBJ2-5 | . | TRBD1 | TRBV28
CASSKDGGRRVF | TGTGCCAGCAGCAAGGATGGCGGCAGACGGGTCTTT | TRBJ1-1 | . | . | TRBV5-4
CASSLERGLYNEQFF | TGTGCCAGCAGCTTAGAGCGGGGGCTTTACAATGAGCAGTTCTTC | TRBJ2-1 | . | TRBD2 | TRBV7-2
CASKKVGGATNEKLFF | TGTGCCAGCAAAAAGGTCGGAGGAGCAACTAATGAAAAACTGTTTTTT | TRBJ1-4 | . | . | TRBV27
CATSSSKGLGTDTQYF | TGTGCCACCAGCAGTTCTAAGGGGTTAGGCACAGATACGCAGTATTTT | TRBJ2-3 | . | . | TRBV15
CASSLGRLGGNTEAFF | TGCGCCAGCAGCTTGGGGAGACTTGGAGGGAACACTGAAGCTTTCTTT | TRBJ1-1 | . | . | TRBV5-1
CATSPTSGGRETQYF | TGTGCCACCTCCCCGACTAGCGGGGGGCGAGAGACCCAGTACTTC | TRBJ2-5 | . | TRBD2 | TRBV10-3
CASSESEAGGSNEQFF | TGCGCCAGCAGTGAGTCTGAAGCGGGAGGTAGTAATGAGCAGTTCTTC | TRBJ2-1 | . | TRBD2 | TRBV10-1